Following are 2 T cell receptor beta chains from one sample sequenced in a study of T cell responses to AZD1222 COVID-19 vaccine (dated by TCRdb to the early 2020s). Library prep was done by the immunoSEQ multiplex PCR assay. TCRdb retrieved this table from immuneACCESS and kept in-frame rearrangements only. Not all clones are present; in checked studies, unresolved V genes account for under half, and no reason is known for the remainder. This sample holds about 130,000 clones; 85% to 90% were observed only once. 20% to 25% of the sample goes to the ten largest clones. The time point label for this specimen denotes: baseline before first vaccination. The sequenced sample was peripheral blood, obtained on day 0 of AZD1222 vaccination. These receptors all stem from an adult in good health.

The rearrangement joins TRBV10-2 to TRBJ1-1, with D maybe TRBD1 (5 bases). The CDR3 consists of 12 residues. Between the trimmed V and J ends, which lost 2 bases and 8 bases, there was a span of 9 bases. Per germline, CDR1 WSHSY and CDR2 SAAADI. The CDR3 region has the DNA TGCGCCAGCAGTGAGAAAAGGGACGAAGCTTTCTTT. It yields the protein CASSEKRDEAFF.

The CDR3 loop reads CASRVDGAWKAFF. The CDR3 DNA reads TGTGCCAGCAGAGTGGACGGGGCTTGGAAAGCTTTCTTT. The chain joins TRBV12-3 or TRBV12-4 to TRBJ1-1; tentative D call: TRBD1 (5 bases). The CDR3 covers 13 residues. V shed 6 bases and J shed 9 bases, with 17 bases lying between them.